A single sample is the source of the 10 T cell receptor beta chains below, sequenced in a study of OX40 agonist ivuxolimab in advanced cancers. The data were produced by immunoSEQ multiplex PCR, yet TCRdb's version contains in-frame clones alone and is incomplete. The sample records around 53,000 clones, approximately 84% being singletons. The source was CD4+ or CD8+ T cells sorted from blood, collected in a trial of the OX40 agonist ivuxolimab. The origin of the receptors is an adult with an advanced solid tumor such as melanoma, head and neck, liver or kidney cancer.

V is TRBV19 and J is TRBJ2-4; the match to TRBD1 covers 8 bases. The CDR3 is 19 amino acids. Per germline, CDR1 LNHDA and CDR2 SQIVND (reference sequence). Trimming took 5 bases from V and 8 from J; bases not matched to a gene: 23. CDR3: CASSPFRDPSGRGLDIQYF. The CDR3 coding sequence is TGTGCCAGTAGTCCATTCAGAGATCCATCGGGCAGGGGGCTTGACATTCAGTACTTC.

This chain connects TRBV28 to TRBJ2-1; D not certain. Germline-derived CDR1 and CDR2 are MDHEN and SYDVKM. The V gene lost 2 bases and the J gene lost 6 bases, with 11 bases spanning the gap. The CDR3 loop spans 14 amino acids. This CDR3 reads CASSLQRIRNEQFF. The DNA of the CDR3 is TGTGCCAGCAGTTTACAGCGAATCCGCAATGAGCAGTTCTTC. The whole variable domain, filled in from reference TRBV28 and TRBJ2-1, reads DVKVTQSSRYLVKRTGEKVFLECVQDMDHENMFWYRQDPGLGLRLIYFSYDVKMKEKGDIPEGYSVSREKKERFSLILESASTNQTSMYLCASSLQRIRNEQFFGPGTRLTVL.

The V gene is TRBV5-4, the J gene TRBJ2-7, with TRBD2 matching over 9 bases. The trim removed 2 bases at V and 7 bases at J, leaving 7 bases unmatched. The CDR3 contains 14 residues. The germline CDR1 and CDR2 sequences are SGHNT and YYREEE (reference sequence). The CDR3, as DNA: TGTGCCAGCAGCTTAGCGGGAGGACCCTTAGAGCAGTACTTC. This sequence encodes CASSLAGGPLEQYF.

The V call is TRBV25-1, the J call TRBJ1-2; D not resolved. V was clipped by 2 bases and J by 4 bases, with 8 bases between them. This CDR3 has 13 residues. From germline, CDR1 is MGHDK and CDR2 SYGVNS. The CDR3: CASSEESFYGYTF. CDR3 nucleotides: TGTGCCAGCAGTGAAGAGTCTTTCTATGGCTACACCTTC.

The J gene is TRBJ2-1, the V gene TRBV6-5, with TRBD2 identical over 8 bases. This CDR3 is 14 amino acids long. CDR1 MNHEY and CDR2 SVGAGI come from the germline V gene. The V segment lost 4 bases and the J segment 12 bases; nucleotides outside the gene matches: 11. The CDR3 region is CASSSGLAGARQFF. The CDR3 region has the DNA TGTGCCAGCAGTTCCGGACTAGCCGGAGCTCGGCAGTTCTTC.

This clone was observed once. The genes are TRBV5-1 and TRBJ2-5; 7 nucleotides match TRBD1. In germline, CDR1 is SGHRS, CDR2 YFSETQ. V lost 7 bases, J lost 1 base, and 7 bases stayed unmatched. The CDR3 extends over 14 amino acids. CDR3 sequence: CASQTGSSQETQYF. The CDR3, as DNA: TGCGCCAGCCAGACAGGGTCCTCCCAAGAGACCCAGTACTTC.

The J gene is TRBJ1-5, the V gene TRBV7-2; TRBD1 is a possible D gene (6 bases). The V gene lost 1 base and the J gene lost 2 bases, with 15 bases spanning the gap. Germline-derived CDR1 and CDR2 are SGHTA and FQGNSA. The CDR3 has 17 amino acids. The CDR3 DNA sequence: TGTGCCAGCAGCTTAGTTATGGGGGGCTCAGGCAATCAGCCCCAGCATTTT. This sequence encodes CASSLVMGGSGNQPQHF.

CDR3 nucleotides: TGTGCCAGCAGCGCGAGACAGAGCTCTGGAAACACCATATATTTT. Its protein product is CASSARQSSGNTIYF. This chain connects TRBV7-2 to TRBJ1-3, with D possibly matching TRBD1 (5 bases). The CDR3 contains 15 residues. Trimming cost V 5 bases and J 0 bases, with 11 bases left between them. The germline CDR1 and CDR2 sequences are SGHTA and FQGNSA.

V is TRBV27 and J is TRBJ1-2, with 8 bases matching TRBD1. V was clipped by 6 bases and J by 8 bases; unmatched bases: 8. CDR3 length: 13 amino acids. Per the germline V gene, CDR1 is MNHEY and CDR2 is SMNVEV (reference sequence). This chain's CDR3 is CASRLTGVEGYTF. The DNA of the CDR3 is TGTGCCAGCAGATTGACAGGGGTAGAGGGCTACACCTTC.

The chain recombines TRBV29-1 with TRBJ1-2, with a tentative D call TRBD1 (6 bases). V shed 4 bases and J shed 8 bases, with 17 bases lying between them. The germline CDR1 and CDR2 sequences are SQVTM and ANQGSEA. This CDR3 region has 13 residues. CDR3 sequence reads: CSVAEGGIVGYTF. The CDR3 DNA is TGCAGCGTTGCTGAGGGGGGGATCGTGGGCTACACCTTC.